This record concerns one T cell receptor (beta chain) sequence. The antigen is unknown. The data were obtained in a study of cytomegalovirus exposure and HLA in healthy donors. Study-level information: When just under 400 donors were genotyped, 80% to 90% of them were found to fall in the Caucasian-associated ancestry cluster. Study outcomes and limitations: Several of the most significant clusters appeared, in a later analysis, to be linked to common viral pathogens. As a later analysis showed, a missense DCLRE1C variant was linked to trimming of TCR beta V- and J-genes.

13 Jbeta primers and 60 Vbeta primers were used for the PCR. Method: immunoSEQ multiplex PCR; TCRdb's copy keeps in-frame clones and lacks some. Seen here are roughly 200,000 clones, 80% to 85% observed once, and the top ten hold less than 2%. Sequencing was performed on PBMCs. The source is a young woman in good health and CMV-seronegative.

The CDR3 sequence: CASSQDLGADTQYF. The CDR3 region has the DNA TGTGCCAGCAGCCAAGATCTAGGGGCAGATACGCAGTATTTT. V and J are TRBV4-2 and TRBJ2-3; tentatively, D is TRBD1 (5 bases). The CDR3 covers 14 residues. Trimming stripped 0 bases from V and 4 bases from J, with 8 bases between. The germline CDR1 and CDR2 sequences are LGHNA and YNFKEQ.